A selection of T cell receptor beta chains follows, all from one sample in a study of prognosis after radiotherapy for stage I lung cancer. TCRdb re-analysed the multiplex PCR reads in MiXCR, keeping a single row per CDR3 protein. This sample carries about 27,000 distinct CDR3 sequences, about 30% of them seen once, and the ten largest clones take roughly 35%. The sample here was PBMCs, taken before or after stereotactic body radiation therapy (not recorded which). Source of these receptors: a donor aged 50 or older with non-small cell lung cancer. Both conserved end residues are trimmed from each CDR3. Each record gives: D gene, V gene, CDR3 protein. A D gene is named only where the DNA matches it firmly.

D gene: -; V gene: TRBV5-1; CDR3 protein: ASIVDPPETPLH
D gene: -; V gene: TRBV7-9; CDR3 protein: ASSLPGLGRGQY
D gene: TRBD2; V gene: TRBV20-1; CDR3 protein: SARIGRKPSTDTQY
D gene: -; V gene: TRBV5-6; CDR3 protein: ASSLGGTRDYGYT
D gene: -; V gene: TRBV3-1; CDR3 protein: ASSQGPGGAGGTQY
D gene: TRBD2; V gene: TRBV10-2; CDR3 protein: ASSVQGGSGELF
D gene: TRBD1; V gene: TRBV2; CDR3 protein: ASRTSQTGWDGYT
D gene: TRBD2; V gene: TRBV5-1; CDR3 protein: ASSPRTSGSADTQY
D gene: -; V gene: TRBV20-1; CDR3 protein: SARDPGRSNQPQH
D gene: -; V gene: TRBV7-9; CDR3 protein: ASSPRGDINTEAF
D gene: -; V gene: TRBV19; CDR3 protein: AIRTREGRGYGYT
D gene: -; V gene: TRBV20-1; CDR3 protein: SASLLSSYNSPLH
D gene: TRBD1; V gene: TRBV20-1; CDR3 protein: SARDHRQGRSGEAF
D gene: -; V gene: TRBV19; CDR3 protein: ASSIENANYGYT
D gene: TRBD1; V gene: TRBV5-1; CDR3 protein: ASRVAGTDYERY
D gene: -; V gene: TRBV20-1; CDR3 protein: SARDSITAENNYGYT
D gene: -; V gene: TRBV6-2/TRBV6-3; CDR3 protein: ASSELAAQGPQH